The sequence of this TCR beta chain was determined in a study of shared T cell receptors in the human thymus. Clones were read by immunoSEQ multiplex PCR, and TCRdb kept only the in-frame ones, dropping some. The sample consists of about 660,000 clones, 70% to 90% of them appearing once. The CDR3 length is 17 residues. V was clipped by 4 bases and J by 0 bases, with 16 bases between them. CDR1 and CDR2 from the germline V gene are SGHTA and FQGNSA. These records were also assigned to another study, of human thymus T cells.

This chain uses TRBV7-2 with TRBJ2-4, with a possible D match to TRBD1 (5 bases). Sample: thymocytes. The TCR comes from a boy in the first two years of life with a congenital heart defect. The CDR3 DNA follows: TGTGCCAGCAGCTCACCCGAGCTTAGGGGAGCCAAAAACATTCAGTACTTC. The encoded protein is CASSSPELRGAKNIQYF.